A selection of T cell receptor beta chains follows, all from one sample in a study of beta chain features in type 1 diabetes. This table comes from immunoSEQ multiplex PCR, and its TCRdb copy is limited to in-frame clones, with some not included. The profile shows about 900,000 clones, 15% to 20% of them singletons. Specimen: naive CD4+ T cells from blood. Receptors originate from a woman aged 18-30 years in good health. Each CDR3 is given with its conserved first and last residue. A D gene is named only where the DNA matches it firmly. Size is omitted from some rows. Given values are once, few, many or a class for expanded clones.

D | size | J | length | V | DNA | CDR3
NA | few | TRBJ2-3 | 14 | TRBV7-2 | TGTGCCAGCAGCTTAGCCCTCCAAACGGCTACGCAGTATTTT | CASSLALQTATQYF
NA | few | TRBJ2-5 | 13 | TRBV10-2 | TGCGCCAGCAGGGAAGCGGCTTTGGAGACCCAGTACTTC | CASREAALETQYF
TRBD2 | NA | TRBJ2-3 | 16 | TRBV7-2 | TGTGCCAGCAGCTTATACCAGCGGGAGGGCCGAAATACGCAGTATTTT | CASSLYQREGRNTQYF
TRBD1 | NA | TRBJ2-3 | 16 | TRBV9 | TGTGCCAGCAGCGTGACAACAGGGGGCCGTACAGATACGCAGTATTTT | CASSVTTGGRTDTQYF
NA | NA | TRBJ2-7 | 13 | TRBV5-1 | TGCGCCAGCAGTACGGCGGGGCCCTACGAGCAGTACTTC | CASSTAGPYEQYF
NA | few | TRBJ1-5 | 13 | TRBV7-9 | TGTGCCAGCAGCGCCGACAGGTATCAGCCCCAGCATTTT | CASSADRYQPQHF
NA | NA | TRBJ2-7 | 15 | TRBV4-2 | TGTGCCAGCAGCCAAGGATGGGGGGGACACTACGAGCAGTACTTC | CASSQGWGGHYEQYF
TRBD2 | few | TRBJ2-7 | 16 | TRBV7-6 | TGTGCCAGCAGCCCCAGTCTAGCGGGAGGGCCTTACGAGCAGTACTTC | CASSPSLAGGPYEQYF
NA | few | TRBJ2-5 | 13 | TRBV7-9 | TGTGCCAGCAGCTCACACTACAGGGAGACCCAGTACTTC | CASSSHYRETQYF
NA | NA | TRBJ2-7 | 14 | TRBV4-3 | TGCGCCAGCAGCCAAGAATTGAGCAGCTACGAGCAGTACTTC | CASSQELSSYEQYF
NA | few | TRBJ1-2 | 12 | TRBV10-3 | TGTGCCAGCAGTCCGGGCCCCGATTTGGGACAATTC | CASSPGPDLGQF
TRBD1 | NA | TRBJ2-5 | 14 | TRBV6-6 | TGTGCCAGCTCGCAGACAGGGCGGGCCGAGACCCAGTACTTC | CASSQTGRAETQYF
TRBD2 | NA | TRBJ2-1 | 14 | TRBV10-3 | TGTGCCATCAGTTTAGCGGGAGAGGTCGATGAGCAGTTCTTC | CAISLAGEVDEQFF
NA | few | TRBJ2-5 | 13 | TRBV28 | TGTGCCAGCAGTTTGGGGCCTAAAGAGACCCAGTACTTC | CASSLGPKETQYF
NA | NA | TRBJ2-1 | 17 | TRBV27 | TGTGCCAGCAGCTCTCCCGCCGGAGGGTTCTCCTACAATGAGCAGTTCTTC | CASSSPAGGFSYNEQFF
NA | few | TRBJ1-3 | 12 | TRBV7-3 | TGTGCCAGCAGGCGACAGACCGGCACCATATATTTT | CASRRQTGTIYF
NA | few | TRBJ2-3 | 13 | TRBV4-3 | TGCGCCAGCAGCCAAGATAGTAGAGATACGCAGTATTTT | CASSQDSRDTQYF
TRBD1 | NA | TRBJ1-2 | 15 | TRBV10-3 | TGTGCCATCAATCCCTCCACAGGGGTGGACTATGGCTACACCTTC | CAINPSTGVDYGYTF
NA | few | TRBJ1-5 | 13 | TRBV11-2 | TGTGCCAGCAGCTTAACCGGTAATCAGCCCCAGCATTTT | CASSLTGNQPQHF
TRBD1 | few | TRBJ1-1 | 15 | TRBV6-5 | TGTGCCAGCAGCACTACAGGGGGCGCGGGCACTGAAGCTTTCTTT | CASSTTGGAGTEAFF
NA | NA | TRBJ2-3 | 14 | TRBV27 | TGTGCCAGCAGTTTCCAGTACAAGTCAGATACGCAGTATTTT | CASSFQYKSDTQYF
NA | NA | TRBJ2-7 | 11 | TRBV2 | TGTGCCAGCAGTACAAAATACGAGCAGTACTTC | CASSTKYEQYF
NA | NA | TRBJ2-3 | 16 | TRBV7-2 | TGTGCCAGCAGCTTAGTGGCAGGAGGGGCCGGAGATACGCAGTATTTT | CASSLVAGGAGDTQYF
TRBD2 | NA | TRBJ2-7 | 14 | TRBV5-4 | TGTGCCAGCAGCTTTACCCCTAGCGGGTACGAGCAGTACTTC | CASSFTPSGYEQYF
TRBD1 | once | TRBJ1-5 | 13 | TRBV19 | TGTGCCAGCAGGGACAGAGCTAATCAGCCCCAGCATTTT | CASRDRANQPQHF
TRBD1 | once | TRBJ1-1 | 17 | TRBV7-8 | TGTGCCAGCAGCCCACTACGTGGGACAGATATAGCCACTGAAGCTTTCTTT | CASSPLRGTDIATEAFF
TRBD1 | few | TRBJ1-2 | 15 | TRBV5-1 | TGCGCCAGCAGCCCCCGGACAGGGAAGACCTATGGCTACACCTTC | CASSPRTGKTYGYTF
TRBD1 | few | TRBJ1-5 | 15 | TRBV9 | TGTGCCAGCAGCGTAGGGGCAGGGGGCGTTCAGCCCCAGCATTTT | CASSVGAGGVQPQHF
NA | NA | TRBJ2-1 | 11 | TRBV20-1 | TGCAGTGCTAGAGTTCGAGGGGAGCAGTTCTTC | CSARVRGEQFF
NA | NA | TRBJ2-2 | 15 | TRBV7-3 | TGTGCCAGCAGCTCCAGGGGGGAGGGCCCCGGGGAGCTGTTTTTT | CASSSRGEGPGELFF
TRBD2 | few | TRBJ2-5 | 16 | TRBV4-2 | TGTGCCAGCAGCCAAGAACTAGCGGGATCGGGAGAGACCCAGTACTTC | CASSQELAGSGETQYF
NA | NA | TRBJ1-3 | 15 | TRBV6-5 | TGTGCCAGCAGTGCACAGGGCCACTCTGGAAACACCATATATTTT | CASSAQGHSGNTIYF
TRBD1 | NA | TRBJ1-6 | 12 | TRBV2 | TGTGCCAGCAGTGAAGCGGACAGGGGGCTTCACTTT | CASSEADRGLHF
NA | few | TRBJ1-2 | 11 | TRBV18 | TGTGCCAGCTCACCTCGGTATGGCTACACCTTC | CASSPRYGYTF
NA | NA | TRBJ1-5 | 12 | TRBV5-8 | TGTGCCAGCAGCTCAGGGGCTCAGCCCCAGCATTTT | CASSSGAQPQHF
NA | few | TRBJ2-3 | 12 | TRBV9 | TGTGCCAGCAGCGTAGCGGGGGAGACGCAGTATTTT | CASSVAGETQYF
TRBD2 | few | TRBJ2-7 | 14 | TRBV18 | TGTGCCAGCTATGCGGGACTACCCTTCGGGGAGCAGTACTTC | CASYAGLPFGEQYF
TRBD1 | NA | TRBJ2-7 | 16 | TRBV7-9 | TGTGCCAGCAGCCCAACCGCCGGACAGGGGCAGTACGAGCAGTACTTC | CASSPTAGQGQYEQYF